This T cell receptor (beta chain) stems from a study of blood T cell repertoires in COVID-19. Study as a whole: There were acute and convalescent COVID-19 samples, and they came from the United States, Italy and Spain. T cells, B-cell-depleted T cells, or PBMCs supplied cDNA or gDNA.

Original processing methods: Amplified reference gene primers provided the basis for estimating nucleated cell counts. Only in-frame clones appear in the TCRdb table, and some are missing; sequencing was by immunoSEQ multiplex PCR. That table furnishes V, J and clone size, whereas the DNA furnished D and trimming. This repertoire shows around 100,000 clones, about 91% found once; its top ten account for around 4.4%. The V gene lost 2 bases and the J gene lost 2 bases, with 6 bases spanning the gap. The CDR3 consists of 13 residues. The chain is built from TRBV12-3 or TRBV12-4 and TRBJ1-2; D not certain. This TCR was sampled from a man younger than 35 with acute or convalescent COVID-19. The sample was peripheral blood. CDR3 sequence: CASSLRRNYGYTF. The CDR3 region has the DNA TGTGCCAGCAGTTTAAGGAGGAACTATGGCTACACCTTC.